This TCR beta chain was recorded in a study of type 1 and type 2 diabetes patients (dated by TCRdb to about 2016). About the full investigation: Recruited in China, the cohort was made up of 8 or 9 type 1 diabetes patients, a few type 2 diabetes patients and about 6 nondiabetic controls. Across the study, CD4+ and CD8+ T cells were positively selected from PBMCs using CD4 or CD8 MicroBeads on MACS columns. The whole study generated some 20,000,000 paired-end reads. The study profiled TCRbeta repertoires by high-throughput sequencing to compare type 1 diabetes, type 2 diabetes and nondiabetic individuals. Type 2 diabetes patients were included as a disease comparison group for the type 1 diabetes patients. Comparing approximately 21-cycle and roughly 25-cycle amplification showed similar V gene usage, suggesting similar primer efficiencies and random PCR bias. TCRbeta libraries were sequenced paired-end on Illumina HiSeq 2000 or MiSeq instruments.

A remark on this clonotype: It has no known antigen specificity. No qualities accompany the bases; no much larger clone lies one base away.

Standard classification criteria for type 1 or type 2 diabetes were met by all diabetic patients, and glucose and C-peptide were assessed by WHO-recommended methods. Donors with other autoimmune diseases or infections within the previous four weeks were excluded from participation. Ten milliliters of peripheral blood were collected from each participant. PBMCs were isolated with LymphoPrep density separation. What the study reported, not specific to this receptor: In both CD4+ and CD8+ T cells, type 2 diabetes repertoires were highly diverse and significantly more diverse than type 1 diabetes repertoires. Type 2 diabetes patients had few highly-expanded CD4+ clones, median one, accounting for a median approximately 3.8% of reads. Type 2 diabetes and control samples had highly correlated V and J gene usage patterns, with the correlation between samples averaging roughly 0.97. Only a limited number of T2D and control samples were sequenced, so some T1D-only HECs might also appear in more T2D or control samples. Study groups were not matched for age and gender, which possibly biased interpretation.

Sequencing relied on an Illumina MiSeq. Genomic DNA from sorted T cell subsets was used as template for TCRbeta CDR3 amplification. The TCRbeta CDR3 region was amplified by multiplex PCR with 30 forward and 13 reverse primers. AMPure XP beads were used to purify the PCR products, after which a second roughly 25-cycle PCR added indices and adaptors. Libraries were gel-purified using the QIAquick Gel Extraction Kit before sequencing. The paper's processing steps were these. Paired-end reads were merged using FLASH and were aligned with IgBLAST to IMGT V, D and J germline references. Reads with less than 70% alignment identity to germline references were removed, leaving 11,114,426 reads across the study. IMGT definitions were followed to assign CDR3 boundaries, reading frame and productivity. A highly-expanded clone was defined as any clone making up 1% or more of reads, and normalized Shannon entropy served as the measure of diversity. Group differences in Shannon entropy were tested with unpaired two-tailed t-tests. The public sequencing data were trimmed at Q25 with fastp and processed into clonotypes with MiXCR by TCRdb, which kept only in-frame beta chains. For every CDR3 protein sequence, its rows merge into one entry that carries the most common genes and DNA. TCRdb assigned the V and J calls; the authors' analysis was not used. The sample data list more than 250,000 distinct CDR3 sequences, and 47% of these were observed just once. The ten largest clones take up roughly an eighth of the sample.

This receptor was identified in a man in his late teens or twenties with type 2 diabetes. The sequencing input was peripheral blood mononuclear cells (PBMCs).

The sequenced DNA: TGTGCCAGCAGCCAGGACAGGGGGCGTTGCAATCAGCCCCAGCATTTT. This sequence encodes CASSQDRGRCNQPQHF. The chain couples TRBV14 to TRBJ1-5; TRBD1 lines up with 11 middle nucleotides. Sequences SGHDN (CDR1) and FVKESK (CDR2) are obtained from the germline V gene. V is cut back by 3 bases and J by 2 bases, with 3 bases in the junction unmatched. Its CDR3 holds 16 amino acids, cysteine through phenylalanine. Just the 48-base CDR3 DNA is kept, in frame starting at base 1.